Below are 10 T cell receptor beta chains sequenced from a single sample in a study of shared clonotypes between healthy human individuals. Sequenced by immunoSEQ multiplex PCR; TCRdb stores in-frame clones only, minus some. Among some 980,000 clones listed, around 80% were seen once. Sequenced material: memory CD4+ T cells sorted from blood. Subset noted: CD45RA-negative fraction. The receptors come from a man aged 18 to 29 in good health.

This chain uses TRBV5-4 with TRBJ2-7; D is unresolved. The CDR3 covers 15 residues. Germline CDR1 SGHNT, CDR2 YYREEE (reference sequence). Trimming took 3 bases from V and 6 from J, leaving 19 bases between them. CDR3 in DNA: TGTGCCAGCAGCTCCCGCCGGCAGGTCGAAGGCGAGCAGTACTTC. Its translation is CASSSRRQVEGEQYF.

The V call is TRBV4-1, the J call TRBJ2-7; 11 bases are shared with TRBD2. Germline V gene lookup returns CDR1 MGHRA and CDR2 YSYEKL. The V gene end was trimmed by 2 bases and the J gene end by 3 bases; junction bases not matched to a gene: 12. CDR3 length equals 18 residues. In DNA form, the CDR3 reads TGCGCCAGCAGCCAATACACTAGCGGGGGAGCCAATAGCTACGAGCAGTACTTC. Protein sequence: CASSQYTSGGANSYEQYF.

The CDR3: CASSPNGRSYGYTF. The CDR3 DNA follows: TGCGCCAGCAGCCCAAATGGACGGTCCTATGGCTACACCTTC. The chain joins TRBV10-2 to TRBJ1-2; D gene unclear. Germline V CDR1 and CDR2: WSHSY, SAAADI. V was shortened by 6 bases and J by 4 bases, with 15 bases between the two germline ends. This CDR3 contains 14 residues.

This chain links TRBV5-6 with TRBJ2-2; 7 nucleotides line up with TRBD1. V trimming: 5 bases; J trimming: 1 base; junction bases outside the gene matches: 5. This CDR3 comprises 15 residues. The germline gives CDR1 SGHDT, CDR2 YYEEEE. The DNA of the CDR3 is TGTGCCAGCAGAGGACAGGACCTGAACACCGGGGAGCTGTTTTTT. This encodes CASRGQDLNTGELFF. The full variable domain, rest sourced from reference TRBV5-6 and TRBJ2-2, is DAGVTQSPTHLIKTRGQQVTLRCSPKSGHDTVSWYQQALGQGPQFIFQYYEEEERQRGNFPDRFSGHQFPNYSSELNVNALLLGDSALYLCASRGQDLNTGELFFGEGSRLTVL.

This chain joins TRBV29-1 and TRBJ2-7; a weak D match, TRBD1 (7 bases). The germline CDR1 and CDR2 sequences are SQVTM and ANQGSEA. The V and J ends lost 4 bases and 3 bases respectively, with 16 bases between them. CDR3 length equals 14 residues. DNA for the CDR3: TGCAGCGTTGGGAAGGGGGCGCGGGGCTACGAGCAGTACTTC. Translated: CSVGKGARGYEQYF.

The CDR3 spells CASRNRSIPHFYNEKLFF. CDR3 coding DNA: TGCGCCAGCCGTAACCGGTCCATTCCCCATTTCTATAATGAAAAACTGTTTTTT. The gene calls are TRBV5-1 and TRBJ1-4, with D unclear. This CDR3 is built from 18 residues. Trimming took off 7 bases at V and 4 bases at J, with 26 bases between the two ends. The germline CDR1 and CDR2 sequences are SGHRS and YFSETQ.

The chain recombines TRBV7-8 with TRBJ2-7, with D unresolved. This CDR3 is built from 13 residues. Per the germline V gene, CDR1 is SGHVS and CDR2 is FQNEAQ. Trimming removed 0 bases at V and 6 bases at J, with 9 bases between. CDR3 region: CASSLARFFEQYF. The CDR3 nucleotides are TGTGCCAGCAGCTTAGCCAGGTTTTTCGAGCAGTACTTC.

The rearrangement joins TRBV5-4 to TRBJ2-5; TRBD1 matches 7 bases. Germline V lookup: CDR1 SGHNT, CDR2 YYREEE (reference sequence). The CDR3 totals 16 residues. Losses at the gene ends were 1 base for V and 2 bases for J; bases not matched to a gene: 8. For the CDR3, the DNA is TGTGCCAGCAGCTTGAGTGGGGCAGGGGGACAAGAGACCCAGTACTTC. Protein: CASSLSGAGGQETQYF. The full variable domain, completed using reference TRBV5-4 and TRBJ2-5, is ETGVTQSPTHLIKTRGQQVTLRCSSQSGHNTVSWYQQALGQGPQFIFQYYREEENGRGNFPPRFSGLQFPNYSSELNVNALELDDSALYLCASSLSGAGGQETQYFGPGTRLLVL.

With respect to this clone: Mismatch with germline at one junction end may stem from a read error. This same CDR3 is encoded by further DNA sequences in the sample. V is TRBV28 and J is TRBJ2-7; 8 bases are a match to TRBD2. The CDR3 is 15 residues long. Germline CDR1 reads MDHEN; CDR2 reads SYDVKM. This CDR3 is CASSPGGASSYEQYF. CDR3 bases: TGCGCCAGCAGTCCGGGGGGGGCGTCTAGTTACGAGCAGTACTTC. Full variable domain (outside the CDR3, taken from reference TRBV28 and TRBJ2-7): DVKVTQSSRYLVKRTGEKVFLECVQDMDHENMFWYRQDPGLGLRLIYFSYDVKMKEKGDIPEGYSVSREKKERFSLILESASTNQTSMYLCASSPGGASSYEQYFGPGTRLTVT.

This chain connects TRBV30 to TRBJ2-5; 10 positions match TRBD1. This CDR3 is 15 amino acids long. Unmatched junction bases numbered 7, after V lost 1 base and J lost 5 bases. Germline values: CDR1 GTSNPN, CDR2 SVGIG (reference sequence). The CDR3 DNA reads as TGTGCCTGGAGTGCGAGACAGGGGGCAGGGGAGACCCAGTACTTC. Translated: CAWSARQGAGETQYF.